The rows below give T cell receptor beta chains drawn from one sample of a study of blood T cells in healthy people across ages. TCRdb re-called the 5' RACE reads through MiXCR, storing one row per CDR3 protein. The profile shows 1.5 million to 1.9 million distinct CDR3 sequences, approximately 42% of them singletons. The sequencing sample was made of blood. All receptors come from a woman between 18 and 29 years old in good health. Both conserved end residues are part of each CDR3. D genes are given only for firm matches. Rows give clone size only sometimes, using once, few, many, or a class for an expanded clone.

cdr3_aa: CASSGAGTGGRFF
cdr3_nt: TGTGCCAGCAGTGGGGCGGGGACAGGGGGTCGGTTCTTC
d_call: TRBD1
v_call: TRBV27
clone_size: NA
j_call: TRBJ2-1

cdr3_aa: CASSDRELEKLFF
cdr3_nt: TGTGCCAGCAGCGACCGAGAGTTGGAAAAACTGTTTTTT
d_call: NA
v_call: TRBV14
clone_size: NA
j_call: TRBJ1-4

cdr3_aa: CASSLSGGARFNQPQHF
cdr3_nt: TGTGCCAGCAGTTTATCGGGGGGGGCGCGGTTCAATCAGCCCCAGCATTTT
d_call: NA
v_call: TRBV27
clone_size: few
j_call: TRBJ1-5

cdr3_aa: CASSQDHGAIRYNERFF
cdr3_nt: TGCGCCAGCAGCCAAGATCATGGGGCCATCCGTTACAATGAGCGGTTCTTC
d_call: NA
v_call: TRBV4-1
clone_size: NA
j_call: TRBJ2-1

cdr3_aa: CATSSPMGGDEQYF
cdr3_nt: TGTGCCACCAGCAGTCCAATGGGGGGCGATGAGCAGTACTTC
d_call: NA
v_call: TRBV15
clone_size: NA
j_call: TRBJ2-7

cdr3_aa: CASSLGIVGNYEQYF
cdr3_nt: TGTGCCAGCAGCCTGGGGATTGTGGGAAACTACGAGCAGTACTTC
d_call: NA
v_call: TRBV3-1
clone_size: few
j_call: TRBJ2-7

cdr3_aa: CSAGTRGAPLYEQYF
cdr3_nt: TGCAGTGCTGGGACTCGGGGGGCCCCGCTCTACGAGCAGTACTTC
d_call: NA
v_call: TRBV20-1
clone_size: NA
j_call: TRBJ2-7

cdr3_aa: CASSESWEKTQYF
cdr3_nt: TGTGCCAGCAGTGAAAGTTGGGAGAAGACCCAGTACTTC
d_call: NA
v_call: TRBV2
clone_size: many
j_call: TRBJ2-5

cdr3_aa: CASSQDEAYGYTF
cdr3_nt: TGCGCCAGCAGCCAAGATGAGGCGTATGGCTACACCTTC
d_call: NA
v_call: TRBV4-3
clone_size: few
j_call: TRBJ1-2

cdr3_aa: CGAEGVTEAFF
cdr3_nt: TGCGGGGCGGAGGGCGTGACTGAAGCTTTCTTT
d_call: NA
v_call: TRBV20-1
clone_size: NA
j_call: TRBJ1-1

cdr3_aa: CASSLGFARPRVTDTQYF
cdr3_nt: TGTGCCAGCAGCTTAGGATTTGCGCGACCCCGGGTCACAGATACGCAGTATTTT
d_call: NA
v_call: TRBV7-2
clone_size: NA
j_call: TRBJ2-3

cdr3_aa: CASSRGTQIGTKGNYGYTF
cdr3_nt: TGTGCCAGCAGTAGGGGTACTCAGATCGGGACCAAGGGGAACTATGGCTACACCTTC
d_call: NA
v_call: TRBV6-1
clone_size: NA
j_call: TRBJ1-2

cdr3_aa: CASSVNSDPRTSEQYF
cdr3_nt: TGTGCCAGCAGTGTCAACAGCGACCCCCGAACAAGTGAGCAGTACTTC
d_call: NA
v_call: TRBV27
clone_size: NA
j_call: TRBJ2-7

cdr3_aa: CASRDRGPLEAFF
cdr3_nt: TGTGCCAGCAGGGACAGGGGGCCACTTGAAGCTTTCTTT
d_call: TRBD1
v_call: TRBV28
clone_size: NA
j_call: TRBJ1-1

cdr3_aa: CASRALADSRAQYF
cdr3_nt: TGTGCCAGCAGGGCCCTAGCGGACAGCCGGGCCCAGTACTTC
d_call: NA
v_call: TRBV27
clone_size: NA
j_call: TRBJ2-5

cdr3_aa: CAISDRYQETQFF
cdr3_nt: TGTGCCATCAGTGATCGGTACCAAGAGACCCAGTTCTTC
d_call: NA
v_call: TRBV10-3
clone_size: NA
j_call: TRBJ2-1

cdr3_aa: CASSVDLAGNTEAFF
cdr3_nt: TGTGCCAGCAGCGTAGACTTGGCAGGGAACACTGAAGCTTTCTTT
d_call: NA
v_call: TRBV9
clone_size: few
j_call: TRBJ1-1

cdr3_aa: CASSSLGLAGGETQYF
cdr3_nt: TGTGCCAGCAGCTCCCTTGGACTAGCGGGAGGCGAGACCCAGTACTTC
d_call: TRBD2
v_call: TRBV7-2
clone_size: few
j_call: TRBJ2-5

cdr3_aa: CSVTGTGGLNTEAFF
cdr3_nt: TGCAGCGTTACCGGGACAGGGGGTTTGAACACTGAAGCTTTCTTT
d_call: TRBD1
v_call: TRBV29-1
clone_size: few
j_call: TRBJ1-1

cdr3_aa: CSALTGGHYNEQFF
cdr3_nt: TGCAGTGCTCTCACTGGCGGGCACTACAATGAGCAGTTCTTC
d_call: NA
v_call: TRBV20-1
clone_size: NA
j_call: TRBJ2-1

cdr3_aa: CARSPRDRGYNEQFF
cdr3_nt: TGCGCCAGAAGCCCCCGGGACAGGGGCTACAATGAGCAGTTCTTC
d_call: TRBD1
v_call: TRBV4-3
clone_size: few
j_call: TRBJ2-1

cdr3_aa: CASSTTGPSGAFF
cdr3_nt: TGTGCCAGCAGTACAACAGGACCCTCGGGAGCTTTCTTT
d_call: NA
v_call: TRBV28
clone_size: few
j_call: TRBJ1-1

cdr3_aa: CASSKRTDIIFYGYTF
cdr3_nt: TGTGCCAGCAGCAAACGGACAGACATAATCTTTTATGGCTACACCTTC
d_call: NA
v_call: TRBV21-1
clone_size: NA
j_call: TRBJ1-2

cdr3_aa: CASSLRQFGQPQHF
cdr3_nt: TGTGCCAGCAGTTTAAGGCAGTTTGGTCAGCCCCAGCATTTT
d_call: NA
v_call: TRBV28
clone_size: few
j_call: TRBJ1-5

cdr3_aa: CASSGLGSPNSPLHF
cdr3_nt: TGTGCCAGCAGTGGCTTAGGGAGCCCGAATTCACCCCTCCACTTT
d_call: NA
v_call: TRBV2
clone_size: NA
j_call: TRBJ1-6

cdr3_aa: CASSLRTGGMWGTEAFF
cdr3_nt: TGTGCCAGCAGCTTAAGGACAGGGGGCATGTGGGGGACTGAAGCTTTCTTT
d_call: TRBD1
v_call: TRBV7-2
clone_size: few
j_call: TRBJ1-1

cdr3_aa: CASSVWGGQETQYF
cdr3_nt: TGTGCCAGCAGTGTTTGGGGAGGACAAGAGACCCAGTACTTC
d_call: NA
v_call: TRBV28
clone_size: NA
j_call: TRBJ2-5

cdr3_aa: CASSLKLAGLQETQYF
cdr3_nt: TGTGCCAGCAGCTTGAAACTAGCGGGGCTCCAAGAGACCCAGTACTTC
d_call: TRBD2
v_call: TRBV5-6
clone_size: NA
j_call: TRBJ2-5

cdr3_aa: CSVEDLASGTYEQYF
cdr3_nt: TGCAGCGTTGAAGATCTCGCTAGCGGGACCTACGAGCAGTACTTC
d_call: TRBD2
v_call: TRBV29-1
clone_size: few
j_call: TRBJ2-7

cdr3_aa: CAWSREAVYGYTF
cdr3_nt: TGTGCCTGGAGTCGGGAAGCCGTCTATGGCTACACCTTC
d_call: NA
v_call: TRBV30
clone_size: few
j_call: TRBJ1-2

cdr3_aa: CASSAIAGANNEQFF
cdr3_nt: TGTGCCAGCAGCGCCATAGCGGGAGCAAACAATGAGCAGTTCTTC
d_call: TRBD2
v_call: TRBV7-9
clone_size: NA
j_call: TRBJ2-1

cdr3_aa: CAISAVGGEQYF
cdr3_nt: TGTGCCATCAGCGCCGTAGGTGGTGAGCAGTACTTC
d_call: NA
v_call: TRBV10-3
clone_size: NA
j_call: TRBJ2-5